Here is one T cell receptor beta chain with its context. This sample was taken from a study of T cells expressing NK-cell markers. On the study more broadly: Out of eight donors sequenced, seven tested HCMV-seropositive and the remaining one seronegative.

TCRdb reprocessed the 5' RACE reads, with one entry per CDR3 protein and no DNA. In all, the sample yields hundreds of thousands of distinct CDR3 sequences. The CDR3 has 13 amino acids. CDR1 and CDR2 (germline): SGHAT, FQNNGV. The chain has TRBV11-2 and TRBJ2-1. Sequenced: blood T cells: a sorted CD56 or NKG2C T cell subset, CD4+ or CD8+ T cells, or bulk PBMC T cells (not recorded which). The origin of this receptor is a man aged 18 to 69 in good health. The CDR3 loop reads CASSFVGNNEQFF.